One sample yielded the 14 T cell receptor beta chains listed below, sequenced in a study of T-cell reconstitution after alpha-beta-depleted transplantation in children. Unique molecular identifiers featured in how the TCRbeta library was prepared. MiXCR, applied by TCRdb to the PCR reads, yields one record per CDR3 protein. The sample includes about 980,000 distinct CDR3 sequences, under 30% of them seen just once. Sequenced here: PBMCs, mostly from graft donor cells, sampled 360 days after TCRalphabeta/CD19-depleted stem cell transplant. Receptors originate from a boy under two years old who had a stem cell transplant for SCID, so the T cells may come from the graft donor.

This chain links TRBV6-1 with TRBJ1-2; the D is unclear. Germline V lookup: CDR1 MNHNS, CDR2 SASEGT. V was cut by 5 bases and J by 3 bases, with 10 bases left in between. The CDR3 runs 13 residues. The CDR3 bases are TGTGCCAGCAGTCTGAGGCCCTACTATGGCTACACCTTC. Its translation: CASSLRPYYGYTF.

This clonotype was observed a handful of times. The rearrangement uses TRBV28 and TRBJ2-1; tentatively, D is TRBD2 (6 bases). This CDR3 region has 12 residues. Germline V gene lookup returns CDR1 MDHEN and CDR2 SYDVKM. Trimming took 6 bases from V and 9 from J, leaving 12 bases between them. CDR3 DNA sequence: TGTGCCAGCAGCCCGGGGGTGGGTGAGCAGTTCTTC. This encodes CASSPGVGEQFF.

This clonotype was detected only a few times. DNA of the CDR3: TGTGCCAGCAGCGTAACAGGGGCCTACGAGCAGTACTTC. Translation: CASSVTGAYEQYF. The gene calls are TRBV9 and TRBJ2-7; 7 nucleotides line up with TRBD1. In germline, CDR1 is SGDLS, CDR2 YYNGEE. CDR3 length: 13 residues. Trimming removed 1 base from V and 2 bases from J; junction bases left unmatched: 0. Drawing the rest from reference TRBV9 and TRBJ2-7, the complete variable domain is DSGVTQTPKHLITATGQRVTLRCSPRSGDLSVYWYQQSLDQGLQFLIQYYNGEERAKGNILERFSAQQFPDLHSELNLSSLELGDSALYFCASSVTGAYEQYFGPGTRLTVT.

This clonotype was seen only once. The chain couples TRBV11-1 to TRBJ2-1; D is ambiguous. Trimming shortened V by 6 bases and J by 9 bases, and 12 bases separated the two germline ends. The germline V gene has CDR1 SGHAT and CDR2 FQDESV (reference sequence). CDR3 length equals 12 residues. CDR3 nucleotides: TGTGCCAGCAGACCTCCTAAAGGTGAGCAGTTCTTC. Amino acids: CASRPPKGEQFF.

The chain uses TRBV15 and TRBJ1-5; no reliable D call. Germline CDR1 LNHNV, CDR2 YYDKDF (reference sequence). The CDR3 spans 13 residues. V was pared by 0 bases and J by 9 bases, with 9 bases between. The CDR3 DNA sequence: TGTGCCACCAGCAGAGATTTTGCGGGGCCCCAGCATTTT. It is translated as CATSRDFAGPQHF.

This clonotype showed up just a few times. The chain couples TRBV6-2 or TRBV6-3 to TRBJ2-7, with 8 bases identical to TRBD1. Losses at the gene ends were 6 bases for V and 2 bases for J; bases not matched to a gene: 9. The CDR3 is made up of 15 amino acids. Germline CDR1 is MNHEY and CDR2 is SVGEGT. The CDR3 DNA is TGTGCCAGCAGATCCCCGGGACAGGTCCCCTACGAGCAGTACTTC. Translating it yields CASRSPGQVPYEQYF.

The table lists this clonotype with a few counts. This chain's CDR3 is CASSLGTTDTDTQYF. As DNA, the CDR3 is TGTGCCAGCAGCTTAGGGACTACAGACACAGATACGCAGTATTTT. This chain links TRBV7-6 with TRBJ2-3; D possibly corresponds to TRBD2 (6 bases). This CDR3 is built from 15 residues. CDR1 and CDR2 (germline): SGHVS, FNYEAQ. Trimming removed 1 base from V and 2 bases from J, with 10 bases in between.

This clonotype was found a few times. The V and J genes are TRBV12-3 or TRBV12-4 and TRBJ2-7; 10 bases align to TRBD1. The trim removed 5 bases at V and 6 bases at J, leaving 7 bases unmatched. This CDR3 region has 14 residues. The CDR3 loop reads CASSLRQGAFEQYF. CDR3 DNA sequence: TGTGCCAGCAGTCTCCGACAGGGGGCTTTCGAGCAGTACTTC.

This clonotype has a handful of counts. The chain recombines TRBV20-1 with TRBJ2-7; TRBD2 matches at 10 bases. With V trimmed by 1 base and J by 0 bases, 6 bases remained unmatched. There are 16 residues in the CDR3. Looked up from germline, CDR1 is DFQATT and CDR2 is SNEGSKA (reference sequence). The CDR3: CSARVAGGYLSYEQYF. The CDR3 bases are TGCAGTGCTAGAGTAGCGGGGGGCTACCTCTCCTACGAGCAGTACTTC.

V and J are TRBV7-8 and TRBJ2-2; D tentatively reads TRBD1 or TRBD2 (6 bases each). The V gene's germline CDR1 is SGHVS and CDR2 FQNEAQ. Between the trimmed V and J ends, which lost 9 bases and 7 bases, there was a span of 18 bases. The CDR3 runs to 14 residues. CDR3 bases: TGTGCCAGGCCGGGGGCCACTTCGCTCGGGGAGCTGTTTTTT. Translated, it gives CARPGATSLGELFF.

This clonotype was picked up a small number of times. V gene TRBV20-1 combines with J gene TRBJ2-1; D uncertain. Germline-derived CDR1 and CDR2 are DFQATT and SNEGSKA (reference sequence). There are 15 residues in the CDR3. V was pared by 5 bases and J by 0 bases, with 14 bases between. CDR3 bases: TGCAGTGCTGGAGCTCCGGTCCCCTCCTACAATGAGCAGTTCTTC. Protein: CSAGAPVPSYNEQFF.

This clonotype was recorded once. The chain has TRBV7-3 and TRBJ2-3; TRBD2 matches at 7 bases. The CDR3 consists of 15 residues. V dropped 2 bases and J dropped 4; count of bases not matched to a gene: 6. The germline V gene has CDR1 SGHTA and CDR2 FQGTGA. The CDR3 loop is CASSLLGGDSDTQYF. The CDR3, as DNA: TGTGCCAGCAGCTTACTGGGGGGGGACTCAGATACGCAGTATTTT.

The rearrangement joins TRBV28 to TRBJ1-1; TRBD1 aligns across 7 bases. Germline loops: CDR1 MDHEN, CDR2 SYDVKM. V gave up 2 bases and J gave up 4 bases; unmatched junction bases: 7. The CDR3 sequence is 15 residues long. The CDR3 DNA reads TGTGCCAGCAGTTTAAGGCTGGGGACAGCCACTGAAGCTTTCTTT. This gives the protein CASSLRLGTATEAFF.

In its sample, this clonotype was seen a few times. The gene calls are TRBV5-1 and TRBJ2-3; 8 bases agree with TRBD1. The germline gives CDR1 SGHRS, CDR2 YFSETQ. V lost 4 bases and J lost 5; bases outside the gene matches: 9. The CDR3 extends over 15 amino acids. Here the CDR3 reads CASSPGQGIGDTQYF. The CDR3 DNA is TGCGCCAGCAGCCCCGGACAGGGAATTGGAGATACGCAGTATTTT.